This T cell receptor beta chain was retrieved from a study of vaccination and CD4 T cells after COVID-19. Cultured CD4+ T-cell DNA underwent Oncomine TCR Beta short-read sequencing. TCRdb re-analysed the PCR reads in MiXCR, keeping a single row per CDR3 protein. The sample includes about 3,600 distinct CDR3 sequences, roughly 40% of them seen just once. This clonotype was detected a few times. Its specificity is unknown. As to treatment: roughly ten-day PBMC culture with coronavirus spike peptide pools or control peptides (ViraFEST assay). The CDR3 sequence is 17 residues long. V was pared by 5 bases and J by 2 bases, with 10 bases of the junction left unmatched. Germline V gene data show CDR1 as SGHTA and CDR2 as FQGTGA.

The chain has TRBV7-3 and TRBJ2-5, with 11 nucleotides matching TRBD1. This sequence was found in a human donor who had recovered from COVID-19. The sequencing sample was made of CD4+ T cells from blood, cultured in vitro. CDR3 protein: CASSPQAGTGGQETQYF. The CDR3 DNA follows: TGTGCCAGCAGCCCTCAAGCCGGGACAGGGGGGCAAGAGACCCAGTACTTC.